This TCR beta chain was found in a study of CD8+CD57+ T cells in acquired aplastic anemia. Patients picked for sequencing had shown CD8+CD57+ cell expansion detected by flow cytometry. With regard to this clonotype: The antigen is unknown.

The template for TCR beta VDJ and CDR3 sequence profiling was genomic DNA. Each CDR3 protein gets one entry after TCRdb re-called the reads with MiXCR. The sample holds about 160,000 distinct CDR3 sequences; over 70% are singletons and the top ten take 35% to 60%. The CDR3 runs 12 residues. Trimming shortened V by 3 bases and J by 5 bases, and 5 bases separated the two germline ends. Study-wide findings and caveats: Simpson's diversity of CD8+ cells was not significantly different in patients compared with controls.

The chain carries TRBV12-3 or TRBV12-4 and TRBJ1-5; D gene ambiguous. The sequence derives from a human donor with aplastic anemia. The sample consisted of sorted CD4+, CD8+, or CD8+CD57+ T cells (not recorded which) from PBMCs. Here the CDR3 DNA reads TGTGCCAGCAGTTTCCGGGATCAGCCCCAGCATTTT. Its protein product is CASSFRDQPQHF.